Following are 5 T cell receptor beta chains from one sample sequenced in a study of blood T cell repertoires in COVID-19. Produced via immunoSEQ multiplex PCR; TCRdb's table is partial and in-frame only. Of about 280,000 clones listed, 83% are singletons. Sequencing was done on a sample of peripheral blood. These receptor sequences come from a woman aged 50 to 60 who had recovered from COVID-19.

The V call is TRBV28, the J call TRBJ2-7; 10 nucleotides match TRBD1. With V trimmed by 3 bases and J by 6 bases, 8 bases remained unmatched. The CDR3 is 15 residues long. The germline V gene has CDR1 MDHEN and CDR2 SYDVKM. The CDR3 coding sequence is TGTGCCAGCAGTTTTACGGGGACAGGGGCCTCCGAGCAGTACTTC. Translated, it gives CASSFTGTGASEQYF. Variable domain in full (rest from reference TRBV28 and TRBJ2-7): DVKVTQSSRYLVKRTGEKVFLECVQDMDHENMFWYRQDPGLGLRLIYFSYDVKMKEKGDIPEGYSVSREKKERFSLILESASTNQTSMYLCASSFTGTGASEQYFGPGTRLTVT.

The gene calls are TRBV10-3 and TRBJ1-2, with 8 nucleotides matching TRBD1. Trimming removed 4 bases from V and 5 bases from J; junction bases left unmatched: 12. The CDR3 is 16 amino acids. Germline V gene sequence: CDR1 ENHRY, CDR2 SYGVKD. The CDR3 sequence: CAISAGQGADPYGYTF. In DNA form, the CDR3 reads TGTGCCATCAGTGCGGGGCAGGGGGCGGATCCATATGGCTACACCTTC.

The rearrangement uses TRBV19 and TRBJ1-5; perhaps TRBD1 as D (6 bases). The CDR3 has 16 residues. V was pared by 2 bases and J by 2 bases, with 13 bases between. CDR1 LNHDA and CDR2 SQIVND come from the germline V gene (reference sequence). The CDR3: CASSITTGNGNQPQHF. The CDR3 DNA follows: TGTGCCAGTAGTATAACAACAGGGAACGGCAATCAGCCCCAGCATTTT.

This clone was counted ten times or more. V and J are TRBV6-4 and TRBJ2-1; TRBD2 aligns across 9 bases. Germline V gene data show CDR1 as MRHNA and CDR2 as SNTAGT. V shed 5 bases, J shed 2 bases, and the junction held 7 bases outside the gene matches. This CDR3 comprises 16 residues. The CDR3 is CASSSSGNEPYNEQFF. The CDR3 nucleotides are TGTGCCAGCAGTTCTAGCGGGAACGAACCCTACAATGAGCAGTTCTTC.

The chain has TRBV19 and TRBJ1-2; D ambiguous. With 2 bases removed from V and 2 bases from J, the gap between germline ends came to 6 bases. Germline CDR1 LNHDA, CDR2 SQIVND (reference sequence). There are 13 residues in the CDR3. Written as DNA, the CDR3 is TGTGCCAGTAGTATAATGGAGAACTATGGCTACACCTTC. Translation gives CASSIMENYGYTF.